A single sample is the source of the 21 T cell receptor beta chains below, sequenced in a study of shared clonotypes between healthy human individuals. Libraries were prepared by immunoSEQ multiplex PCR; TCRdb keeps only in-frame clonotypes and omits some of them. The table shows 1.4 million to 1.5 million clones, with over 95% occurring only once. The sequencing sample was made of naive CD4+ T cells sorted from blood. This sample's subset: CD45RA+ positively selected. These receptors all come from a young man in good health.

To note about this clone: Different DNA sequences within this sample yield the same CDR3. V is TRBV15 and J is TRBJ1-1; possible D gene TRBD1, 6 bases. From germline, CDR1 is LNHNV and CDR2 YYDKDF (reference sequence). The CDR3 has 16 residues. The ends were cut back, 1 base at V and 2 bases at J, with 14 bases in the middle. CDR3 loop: CATSRATGRGNTEAFF. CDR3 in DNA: TGTGCCACCAGCAGAGCAACAGGGAGGGGAAACACTGAAGCTTTCTTT.

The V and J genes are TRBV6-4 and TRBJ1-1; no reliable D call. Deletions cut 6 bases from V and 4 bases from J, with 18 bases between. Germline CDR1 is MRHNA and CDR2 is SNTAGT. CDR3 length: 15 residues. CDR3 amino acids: CASRPSSAYLTEAFF. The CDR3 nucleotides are TGTGCCAGCAGGCCTTCATCAGCTTACCTCACTGAAGCTTTCTTT.

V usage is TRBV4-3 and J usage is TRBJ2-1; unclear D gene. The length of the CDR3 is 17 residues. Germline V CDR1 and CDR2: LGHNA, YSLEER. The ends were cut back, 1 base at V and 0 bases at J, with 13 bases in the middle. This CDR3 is CASSQAHRVSSYNEQFF. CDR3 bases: TGCGCCAGCAGCCAAGCCCATCGAGTCAGCTCCTACAATGAGCAGTTCTTC.

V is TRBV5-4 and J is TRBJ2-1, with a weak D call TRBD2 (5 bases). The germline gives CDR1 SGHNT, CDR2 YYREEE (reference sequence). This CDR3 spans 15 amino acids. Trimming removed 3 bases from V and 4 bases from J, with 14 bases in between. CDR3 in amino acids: CASSYRGGGYNEQFF. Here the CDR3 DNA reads TGTGCCAGCAGCTACCGAGGAGGTGGGTACAATGAGCAGTTCTTC.

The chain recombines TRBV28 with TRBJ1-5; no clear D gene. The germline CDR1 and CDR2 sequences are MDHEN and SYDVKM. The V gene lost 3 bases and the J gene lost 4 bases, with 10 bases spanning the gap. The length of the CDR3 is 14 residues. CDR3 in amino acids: CASSLTDLNQPQHF. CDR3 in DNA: TGTGCCAGCAGTTTGACGGACCTAAATCAGCCCCAGCATTTT.

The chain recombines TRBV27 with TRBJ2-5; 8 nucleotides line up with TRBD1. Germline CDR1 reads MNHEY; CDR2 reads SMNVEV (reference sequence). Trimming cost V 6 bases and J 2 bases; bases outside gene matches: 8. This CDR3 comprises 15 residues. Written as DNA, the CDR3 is TGTGCCAGCAGCCGGACAGGGTTGAGGCAAGAGACCCAGTACTTC. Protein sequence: CASSRTGLRQETQYF.

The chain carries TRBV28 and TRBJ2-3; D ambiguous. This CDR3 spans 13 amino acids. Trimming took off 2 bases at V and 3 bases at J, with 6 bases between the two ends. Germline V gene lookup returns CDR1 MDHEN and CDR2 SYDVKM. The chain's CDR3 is CASSLKTTDTQYF. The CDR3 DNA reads TGTGCCAGCAGTTTAAAGACGACAGATACGCAGTATTTT.

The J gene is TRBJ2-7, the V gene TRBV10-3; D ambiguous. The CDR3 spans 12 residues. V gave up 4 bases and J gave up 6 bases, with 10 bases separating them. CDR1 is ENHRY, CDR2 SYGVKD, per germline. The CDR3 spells CAISVSQSEQYF. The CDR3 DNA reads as TGTGCCATCAGTGTATCACAGTCCGAGCAGTACTTC.

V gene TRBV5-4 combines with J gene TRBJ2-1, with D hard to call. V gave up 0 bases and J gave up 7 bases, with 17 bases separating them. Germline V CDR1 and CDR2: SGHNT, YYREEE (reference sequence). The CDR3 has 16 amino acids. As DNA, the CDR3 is TGTGCCAGCAGCTTGGGGTGGCTAGGCCCCGGGAATGAGCAGTTCTTC. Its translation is CASSLGWLGPGNEQFF.

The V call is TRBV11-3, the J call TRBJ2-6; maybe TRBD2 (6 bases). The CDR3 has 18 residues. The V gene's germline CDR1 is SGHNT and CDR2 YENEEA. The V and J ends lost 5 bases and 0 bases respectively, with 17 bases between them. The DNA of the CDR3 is TGTGCCAGCAGCACCGACTGGGCGGGGAGCTCTGGGGCCAACGTCCTGACTTTC. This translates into CASSTDWAGSSGANVLTF.

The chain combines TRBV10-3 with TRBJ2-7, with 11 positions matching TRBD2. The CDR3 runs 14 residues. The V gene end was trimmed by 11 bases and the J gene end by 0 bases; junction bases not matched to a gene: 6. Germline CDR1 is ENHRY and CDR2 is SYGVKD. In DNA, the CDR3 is TGTGCCGTTGCCGGGACTAGCGGCTCCTACGAGCAGTACTTC. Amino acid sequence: CAVAGTSGSYEQYF.

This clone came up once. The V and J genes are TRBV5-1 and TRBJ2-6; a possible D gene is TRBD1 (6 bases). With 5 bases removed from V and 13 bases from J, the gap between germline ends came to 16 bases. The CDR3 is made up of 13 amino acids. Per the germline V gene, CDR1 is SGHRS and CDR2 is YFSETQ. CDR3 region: CASSTDPTGVLTF. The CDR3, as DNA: TGCGCCAGCAGTACGGACCCAACAGGGGTCCTGACTTTC.

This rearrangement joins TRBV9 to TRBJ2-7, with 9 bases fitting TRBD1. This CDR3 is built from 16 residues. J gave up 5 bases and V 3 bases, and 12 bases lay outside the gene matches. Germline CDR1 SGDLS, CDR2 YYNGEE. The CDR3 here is CASSAGVTGGTDEQYF. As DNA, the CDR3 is TGTGCCAGCAGCGCCGGGGTGACAGGGGGAACCGACGAGCAGTACTTC. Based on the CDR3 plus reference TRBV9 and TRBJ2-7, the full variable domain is DSGVTQTPKHLITATGQRVTLRCSPRSGDLSVYWYQQSLDQGLQFLIQYYNGEERAKGNILERFSAQQFPDLHSELNLSSLELGDSALYFCASSAGVTGGTDEQYFGPGTRLTVT.

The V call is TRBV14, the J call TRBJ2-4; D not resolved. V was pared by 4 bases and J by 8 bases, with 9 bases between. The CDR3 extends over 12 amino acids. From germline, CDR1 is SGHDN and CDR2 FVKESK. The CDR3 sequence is CASSPLGDIQYF. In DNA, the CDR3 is TGTGCCAGCAGCCCCCTCGGAGACATTCAGTACTTC.

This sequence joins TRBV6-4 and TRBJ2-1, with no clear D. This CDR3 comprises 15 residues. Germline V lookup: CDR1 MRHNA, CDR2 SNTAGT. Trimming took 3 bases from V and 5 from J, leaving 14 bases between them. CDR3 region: CASSEGIGSDNEQFF. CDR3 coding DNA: TGTGCCAGCAGTGAGGGGATTGGTTCAGACAATGAGCAGTTCTTC.

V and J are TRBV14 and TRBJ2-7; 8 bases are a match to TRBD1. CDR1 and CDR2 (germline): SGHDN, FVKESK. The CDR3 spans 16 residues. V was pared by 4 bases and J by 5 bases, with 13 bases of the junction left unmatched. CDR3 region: CASSPLFGQGIDEQYF. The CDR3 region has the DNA TGTGCCAGCAGCCCCCTCTTCGGACAGGGTATAGACGAGCAGTACTTC.

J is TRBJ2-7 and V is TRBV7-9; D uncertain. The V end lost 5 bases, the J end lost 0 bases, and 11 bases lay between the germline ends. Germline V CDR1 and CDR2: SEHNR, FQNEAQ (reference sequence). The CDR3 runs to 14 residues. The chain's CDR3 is CASSAQVYSYEQYF. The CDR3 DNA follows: TGTGCCAGCAGCGCCCAGGTCTACTCCTACGAGCAGTACTTC.

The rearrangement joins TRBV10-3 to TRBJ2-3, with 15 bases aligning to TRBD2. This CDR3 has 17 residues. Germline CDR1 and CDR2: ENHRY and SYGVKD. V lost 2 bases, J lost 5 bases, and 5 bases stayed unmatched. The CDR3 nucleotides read TGTGCCATCAGTGAGGGACTAGCGGGAGGGTTGGTAGATACGCAGTATTTT. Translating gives CAISEGLAGGLVDTQYF.

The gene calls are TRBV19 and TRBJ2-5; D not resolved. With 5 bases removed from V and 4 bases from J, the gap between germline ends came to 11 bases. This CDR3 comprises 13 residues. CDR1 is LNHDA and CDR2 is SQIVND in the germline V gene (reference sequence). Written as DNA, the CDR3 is TGTGCCAGTAGTCCCGGTTTTTTAGAGACCCAGTACTTC. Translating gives CASSPGFLETQYF.

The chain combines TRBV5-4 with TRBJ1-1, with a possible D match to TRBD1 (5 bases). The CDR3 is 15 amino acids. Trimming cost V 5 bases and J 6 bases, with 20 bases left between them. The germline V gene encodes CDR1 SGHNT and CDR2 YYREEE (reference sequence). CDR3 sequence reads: CASRQPTGPSSEAFF. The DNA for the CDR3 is TGTGCCAGCAGACAACCCACGGGGCCTTCCTCTGAAGCTTTCTTT. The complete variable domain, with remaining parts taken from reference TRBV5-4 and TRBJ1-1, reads ETGVTQSPTHLIKTRGQQVTLRCSSQSGHNTVSWYQQALGQGPQFIFQYYREEENGRGNFPPRFSGLQFPNYSSELNVNALELDDSALYLCASRQPTGPSSEAFFGQGTRLTVV.

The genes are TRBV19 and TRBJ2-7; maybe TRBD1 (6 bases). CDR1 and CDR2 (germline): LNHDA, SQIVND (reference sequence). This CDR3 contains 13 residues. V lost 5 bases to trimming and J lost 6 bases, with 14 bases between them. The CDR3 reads CASSSTGFGEQYF. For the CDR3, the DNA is TGTGCCAGTAGTTCTACAGGGTTCGGCGAGCAGTACTTC.